This T cell receptor beta chain was sequenced during a study of cytomegalovirus exposure and HLA in healthy donors. The PCR made use of 60 Vbeta and 13 Jbeta primers. This table comes from immunoSEQ multiplex PCR, and its TCRdb copy is limited to in-frame clones, with some not included. The table shows tens of thousands of clones, with just over 65% occurring only once. Germline V gene sequence: CDR1 SGHVS, CDR2 FNYEAQ. The CDR3 loop spans 14 amino acids. Germline trimming cut 5 bases from V and 4 bases from J; bases unmatched to any gene: 3. The receptor comes from a woman in her twenties or thirties in good health and CMV-seronegative. The chain combines TRBV7-6 with TRBJ2-3; TRBD1 aligns across 10 bases. The source material was PBMCs. This CDR3 reads CASSRTGGADTQYF. CDR3 DNA: TGTGCCAGCAGCCGGACAGGGGGAGCAGATACGCAGTATTTT.